Listed below are T cell receptor beta chains from one sample, sequenced in a study of T cell repertoires in cytomegalovirus infection. The antigens these receptors bind are not known. TCRdb processed the reads anew with MiXCR; each CDR3 protein has one entry. The data hold hundreds of thousands of distinct CDR3 sequences, with around 35% observed a single time. The material sequenced was cultured PBMCs, taken from culture after CMV antigen stimulation. These receptor sequences come from a human donor in good health (CMV status not recorded). Some clones in this sample may be carry-over from other donors' samples. CDR3s include the opening cysteine and the closing phenylalanine or tryptophan. D genes are given only for firm matches. The size of a clone is reported for some rows only, either as once, few or many, or as a class for expanded clones.

D	V	size	J	CDR3	DNA
NA	TRBV19	few	TRBJ1-1	CASSIDWVNTEAFF	TGTGCCAGTAGTATAGATTGGGTGAACACTGAAGCTTTCTTT
TRBD1	TRBV10-3	NA	TRBJ1-5	CAISLGQGGQPQHF	TGTGCCATCAGCCTAGGACAGGGGGGCCAGCCCCAGCATTTT
NA	TRBV7-6	few	TRBJ1-1	CASSLETTVGEAFF	TGTGCCAGCAGCTTAGAAACGACCGTCGGGGAAGCTTTCTTT
NA	TRBV29-1	few	TRBJ1-2	CSARENYGYTF	TGCAGCGCTCGGGAAAACTATGGCTACACCTTC
NA	TRBV2	NA	TRBJ1-1	CASRVDIPNTEAFF	TGTGCCAGCAGAGTTGACATACCGAACACTGAAGCTTTCTTT
NA	TRBV12-3/TRBV12-4	many	TRBJ2-7	CASSFRPAPSYEQYF	TGTGCCAGCAGTTTCCGGCCCGCCCCTTCCTACGAGCAGTACTTC
TRBD1	TRBV7-8	many	TRBJ2-5	CASSPTGGAYETQYF	TGTGCCAGCAGCCCAACAGGGGGCGCGTATGAGACCCAGTACTTC
NA	TRBV10-3	few	TRBJ2-3	CAISEGELSTDTQYF	TGTGCCATCAGTGAAGGGGAACTTAGCACAGATACGCAGTATTTT
NA	TRBV2	NA	TRBJ1-1	CASKTGPRTEAFF	TGTGCCAGCAAAACAGGGCCCCGCACTGAAGCTTTCTTT
NA	TRBV6-1	NA	TRBJ1-2	CASSEGHSQNYGYTF	TGTGCCAGCAGTGAAGGGCACAGCCAGAACTATGGCTACACCTTC
NA	TRBV20-1	NA	TRBJ2-6	CSAPSSGANVLTF	TGCAGTGCCCCTAGCTCTGGGGCCAACGTCCTGACTTTC
TRBD1	TRBV20-1	NA	TRBJ2-5	CSARDSGGQGSETQYF	TGCAGTGCTAGAGATTCGGGGGGACAGGGATCAGAGACCCAGTACTTC
NA	TRBV6-1	few	TRBJ2-3	CASSELGDTQYF	TGTGCCAGCAGCGAGCTCGGGGATACGCAGTATTTT
TRBD2	TRBV12-5	NA	TRBJ2-7	CASGLVPAGGGDEQYF	TGTGCTAGTGGTTTGGTCCCAGCGGGAGGGGGCGACGAGCAGTACTTC
TRBD1	TRBV12-3/TRBV12-4	NA	TRBJ2-5	CASSLRKWDREGTQYF	TGTGCCAGCAGCCTACGGAAGTGGGACAGGGAGGGGACCCAGTACTTC
NA	TRBV7-2	NA	TRBJ1-1	CASSPIGAEAFF	TGTGCCAGCAGCCCCATCGGGGCTGAAGCTTTCTTT
TRBD2	TRBV7-9	NA	TRBJ2-7	CASSRRPGLAGGWVYEQYF	TGTGCCAGCAGCCGACGCCCGGGACTAGCGGGAGGATGGGTCTACGAGCAGTACTTC
NA	TRBV2	NA	TRBJ2-3	CASTEGGGMVSTQYF	TGTGCCAGCACGGAAGGCGGGGGCATGGTTAGTACGCAGTATTTT
NA	TRBV20-1	NA	TRBJ1-2	CSARVRGLRSGYTF	TGCAGTGCTAGAGTTAGGGGGTTGAGGAGTGGCTACACCTTC
NA	TRBV5-5	few	TRBJ1-1	CASEDYRRGNTEAFF	TGTGCCAGCGAGGATTATAGGAGGGGGAACACTGAAGCTTTCTTT
NA	TRBV7-9	many	TRBJ1-5	CASSAGVGDWETQHF	TGTGCCAGCAGCGCTGGGGTGGGGGATTGGGAAACCCAGCATTTT
NA	TRBV9	NA	TRBJ2-6	CASSVWQARGSGANVLTF	TGTGCCAGCAGCGTTTGGCAGGCGAGGGGCTCTGGGGCCAACGTCCTGACTTTC
NA	TRBV7-2	NA	TRBJ2-7	CDSSLVASAYEQYF	TGTGACAGCAGCTTAGTGGCTAGCGCCTACGAGCAGTACTTC
NA	TRBV7-4	many	TRBJ1-6	CASSLAGKKGRSYNSPLHF	TGTGCCAGCAGCTTAGCTGGAAAAAAGGGAAGGTCCTATAATTCACCCCTCCACTTT
NA	TRBV7-2	NA	TRBJ2-1	CASSLPDLKQFF	TGTGCCAGCAGCCTACCTGACTTGAAGCAGTTCTTC
NA	TRBV12-5	NA	TRBJ2-2	CASGSQDSSLNTGELFF	TGTGCTAGTGGTTCCCAGGACTCGTCGCTCAACACCGGGGAGCTGTTTTTT
NA	TRBV7-8	many	TRBJ2-3	CASSPRGAGNTDTQYF	TGTGCCAGCAGCCCCAGGGGAGCGGGGAACACAGATACGCAGTATTTT
NA	TRBV7-2	many	TRBJ2-1	CASTNVGEQFF	TGTGCCAGCACCAACGTGGGGGAGCAGTTCTTC
NA	TRBV11-2	few	TRBJ2-3	CASSYGWVTSWEDTQYF	TGTGCCAGCAGCTACGGGTGGGTGACGTCGTGGGAAGATACGCAGTATTTT
NA	TRBV7-2	NA	TRBJ1-5	CATGRDYQPQHF	TGTGCCACCGGAAGGGACTATCAGCCCCAGCATTTT
NA	TRBV27	NA	TRBJ1-2	CASRTIVDYGYTF	TGTGCCAGCAGGACTATAGTAGACTATGGCTACACCTTC
NA	TRBV4-3	NA	TRBJ2-1	CASTLEWPSSYNEQFF	TGCGCCAGCACCCTCGAGTGGCCTAGCTCCTACAATGAGCAGTTCTTC
TRBD1	TRBV20-1	few	TRBJ2-3	CSAKPGTGANLRTDTQYF	TGCAGTGCTAAACCCGGGACAGGGGCAAACCTCCGCACAGATACGCAGTATTTT
TRBD1	TRBV12-3/TRBV12-4	many	TRBJ1-3	CASSLGTGENTIYF	TGTGCCAGCAGTTTGGGGACAGGGGAAAACACCATATATTTT
NA	TRBV19	NA	TRBJ1-1	CASTEGMNTEAFF	TGTGCCAGTACCGAAGGAATGAACACTGAAGCTTTCTTT